The rows below give T cell receptor beta chains drawn from one sample of a study of cytomegalovirus exposure and HLA in healthy donors. Sequencing used immunoSEQ multiplex PCR; TCRdb keeps in-frame clones, though not all of them. Among some 260,000 clones listed, around 90% were seen once. The sample comprised PBMCs. These receptors were obtained from a woman in her twenties or thirties in good health and CMV-seronegative. The CDR3 runs from the conserved cysteine through the conserved F or W. Each record gives: J gene, clone size, V gene, D gene, CDR3 DNA, CDR3 protein. A D gene is named only where the DNA matches it firmly. The size entry is marked missing in some rows and otherwise reads once, few, many or a size class.

>TRBJ2-5|.|TRBV7-3|.
TGTGCCAGCAGCTTAAGTATGGGTGGGACAGAGACCCAGTACTTC
CASSLSMGGTETQYF
>TRBJ2-5|.|TRBV27|TRBD1
TGTGCCAGCAGTTTGCCAGGGGGCGAGACCCAGTACTTC
CASSLPGGETQYF
>TRBJ2-5|.|TRBV19|TRBD2
TGTGCCAGCAGGGGGGGAGCGGGAGGGCCAGAAGAGACCCAGTACTTC
CASRGGAGGPEETQYF
>TRBJ2-1|once|TRBV13|TRBD2
TGTGCCAGCAGCTCTGGACTAGCGGGAGTCCACAATGAGCAGTTCTTC
CASSSGLAGVHNEQFF
>TRBJ1-1|.|TRBV5-1|.
TGCGCCAGCAGCTCCTTGGACACTGAAGCTTTCTTT
CASSSLDTEAFF
>TRBJ1-4|.|TRBV27|.
TGTGCCAGCAGTCCTACAACTTGGGTGACTGAAAAACTGTTTTTT
CASSPTTWVTEKLFF
>TRBJ2-1|.|TRBV10-3|.
TGTGCCATCAGTCCTCCCGCCAATGAGCAGTTCTTC
CAISPPANEQFF
>TRBJ2-2|.|TRBV7-3|TRBD2
TGTGCCAGCAGCTCAGGGACTAGCGGGACACGCGCCGGGGAGCTGTTTTTT
CASSSGTSGTRAGELFF
>TRBJ2-3|.|TRBV4-2|.
TGTGCCAGCAGCCAGGGAGGTGGCACAGATACGCAGTATTTT
CASSQGGGTDTQYF
>TRBJ2-1|.|TRBV27|TRBD2
TGTGCCAGCAGCATACACTCGACTAGCGGGAGGGGTAATGAGCAGTTCTTC
CASSIHSTSGRGNEQFF
>TRBJ2-7|.|TRBV5-5|.
TGTGCCAGCAGCTTGGCCTGGGGCGTCGCCTACGAGCAGTACTTC
CASSLAWGVAYEQYF
>TRBJ2-2|.|TRBV18|TRBD1
TGTGCCAGCTCAGTTGACAGGGCCCGGTCCGGGGAGCTGTTTTTT
CASSVDRARSGELFF
>TRBJ1-1|few|TRBV27|.
TGTGCCAGCAGGCCCTCAGGGTTGAACACTGAAGCTTTCTTT
CASRPSGLNTEAFF
>TRBJ2-5|.|TRBV25-1|TRBD1
TGTGCCAGCAGTAGCCGCAGGGGGCTACAAGAGACCCAGTACTTC
CASSSRRGLQETQYF
>TRBJ1-4|.|TRBV6-1|TRBD1
TGTGCCAGTAACGGACAGGGGGTTGAAAAACTGTTTTTT
CASNGQGVEKLFF
>TRBJ2-7|.|TRBV19|TRBD2
TGTGCCAGTAGTACTCTTAGCGGGACCTCCTACGAGCAGTACTTC
CASSTLSGTSYEQYF
>TRBJ1-4|.|TRBV2|.
TGTGCCAGAACCAGGGTCCGTGCTGAAAAACTGTTTTTT
CARTRVRAEKLFF
>TRBJ2-7|.|TRBV7-9|.
TGTGCCAGCAGCTCCAGCGAGGTGACCTACGAGCAGTACTTC
CASSSSEVTYEQYF
>TRBJ2-5|.|TRBV5-4|.
TGTGCCAGCAGCTCTCGCCCGCCCGCCGAGACCCAGTACTTC
CASSSRPPAETQYF
>TRBJ2-2|.|TRBV11-3|TRBD2
TGTGCCAGCAGCGGGGGAGGGCCTGGGACCGGGGAGCTGTTTTTT
CASSGGGPGTGELFF
>TRBJ2-7|.|TRBV18|TRBD2
TGTGCCAGCTCACCTAATAGCGGGAGCTACGAGCAGTACTTC
CASSPNSGSYEQYF
>TRBJ1-5|.|TRBV27|.
TGTGCCAGCAGTCGAACGGACAGCAATCAGCCCCAGCATTTT
CASSRTDSNQPQHF
>TRBJ1-5|.|TRBV9|.
TGTGCCAGCAGCACTGAAGAAGGGTCAAATCAGCCCCAGCATTTT
CASSTEEGSNQPQHF